This is a list of T cell receptor beta chains from one sample in a study of blood T cell repertoires in COVID-19. The data were produced by immunoSEQ multiplex PCR, yet TCRdb's version contains in-frame clones alone and is incomplete. The sample shows 430,000 or so clones, around 87% of them seen only once. The sequencing input was PBMCs or T cells enriched from blood (not recorded which). Source of these receptors: a woman aged 40 to 50 who had recovered from COVID-19. The CDR3 runs from the conserved cysteine through the conserved F or W. Each record gives: clone size, J gene, D gene, V gene, CDR3 DNA, CDR3 protein. A D gene is named only where the DNA matches it firmly. For some rows the clone size is stated as once, few or many, or as a class when expanded; others skip it.

clone_size: .; j_call: TRBJ1-1; d_call: .; v_call: TRBV2; cdr3_nt: TGTGCCAGCAGAGTGAGGAACACTGAAGCTTTCTTT; cdr3_aa: CASRVRNTEAFF
clone_size: .; j_call: TRBJ2-5; d_call: .; v_call: TRBV7-9; cdr3_nt: TGTGCCAGCAGCTCAACGCATGACAGGTTCCTCGAGACCCAGTACTTC; cdr3_aa: CASSSTHDRFLETQYF
clone_size: .; j_call: TRBJ1-1; d_call: .; v_call: TRBV6-5; cdr3_nt: TGTGCCAGCAGTTACTCCGTAGGGGAAATGAACACTGAAGCTTTCTTT; cdr3_aa: CASSYSVGEMNTEAFF
clone_size: .; j_call: TRBJ2-3; d_call: TRBD2; v_call: TRBV7-2; cdr3_nt: TGTGCCAGCAGCCCCCCCCGGGGGAGGGAAGATACGCAGTATTTT; cdr3_aa: CASSPPRGREDTQYF
clone_size: .; j_call: TRBJ2-7; d_call: TRBD1; v_call: TRBV9; cdr3_nt: TGTGCCAGCAGCTCACAGGGGGTCGGCGACGAGCAGTACTTC; cdr3_aa: CASSSQGVGDEQYF
clone_size: .; j_call: TRBJ2-1; d_call: TRBD1; v_call: TRBV19; cdr3_nt: TGTGCCAGTAGTCGGGACAGGGGTTCCTACAATGAGCAGTTCTTC; cdr3_aa: CASSRDRGSYNEQFF
clone_size: once; j_call: TRBJ1-6; d_call: TRBD1; v_call: TRBV6-5; cdr3_nt: TGTGCCAGCAGTTTGGGGACAGTCAATTCACCCCTCCACTTT; cdr3_aa: CASSLGTVNSPLHF
clone_size: .; j_call: TRBJ1-4; d_call: TRBD1; v_call: TRBV5-1; cdr3_nt: TGCGCCAGCAGCCCTGGGACAGACAATGAAAAACTGTTTTTT; cdr3_aa: CASSPGTDNEKLFF
clone_size: .; j_call: TRBJ2-7; d_call: TRBD2; v_call: TRBV7-2; cdr3_nt: TGTGCCAGCAGCTTGGGGGGGGTTTACGAGCAGTACTTC; cdr3_aa: CASSLGGVYEQYF
clone_size: .; j_call: TRBJ1-2; d_call: .; v_call: TRBV14; cdr3_nt: TGTGCCAGCAGCCAAGCGCGGGGAGTCTATGGCTACACCTTC; cdr3_aa: CASSQARGVYGYTF
clone_size: .; j_call: TRBJ2-7; d_call: .; v_call: TRBV27; cdr3_nt: TGTGCCAGCAGTTACCGACAGTCCTACGAGCAGTACTTC; cdr3_aa: CASSYRQSYEQYF
clone_size: .; j_call: TRBJ2-6; d_call: .; v_call: TRBV7-2; cdr3_nt: TGTGCCAGCAGCTTAGGGCTCTCTGGGGCCAACGTCCTGACTTTC; cdr3_aa: CASSLGLSGANVLTF
clone_size: .; j_call: TRBJ2-1; d_call: TRBD2; v_call: TRBV7-2; cdr3_nt: TGTGCCAGCAGCGTCATCGGCGAGCGGGAGGGTCTGATCTTC; cdr3_aa: CASSVIGEREGLIF